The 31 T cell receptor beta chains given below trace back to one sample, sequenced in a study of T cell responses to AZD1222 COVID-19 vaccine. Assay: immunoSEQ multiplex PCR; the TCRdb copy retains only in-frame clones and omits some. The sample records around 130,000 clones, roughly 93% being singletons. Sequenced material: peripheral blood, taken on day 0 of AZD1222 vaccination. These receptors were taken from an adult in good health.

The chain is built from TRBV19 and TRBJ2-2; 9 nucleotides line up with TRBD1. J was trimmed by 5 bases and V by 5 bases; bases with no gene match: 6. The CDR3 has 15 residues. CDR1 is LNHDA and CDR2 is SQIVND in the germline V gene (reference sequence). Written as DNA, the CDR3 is TGTGCCAGTAGTTCCCGACAGGGGGGGACCGGGGAGCTGTTTTTT. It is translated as CASSSRQGGTGELFF.

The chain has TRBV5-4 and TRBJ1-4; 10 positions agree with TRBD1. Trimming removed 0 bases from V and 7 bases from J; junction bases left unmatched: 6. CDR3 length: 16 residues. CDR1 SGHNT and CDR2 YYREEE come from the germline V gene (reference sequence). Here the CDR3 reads CASSLEGDRGREKLFF. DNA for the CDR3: TGTGCCAGCAGCTTGGAGGGCGACAGGGGGCGTGAAAAACTGTTTTTT.

The CDR3 sequence: CSVDRDNRQYF. CDR3 coding DNA: TGCAGCGTTGACCGGGACAATAGGCAGTACTTC. This chain links TRBV29-1 with TRBJ2-7, with D possibly matching TRBD1 (6 bases). V lost 3 bases and J lost 9, with 12 bases in between. The CDR3 spans 11 residues. Per germline, CDR1 SQVTM and CDR2 ANQGSEA.

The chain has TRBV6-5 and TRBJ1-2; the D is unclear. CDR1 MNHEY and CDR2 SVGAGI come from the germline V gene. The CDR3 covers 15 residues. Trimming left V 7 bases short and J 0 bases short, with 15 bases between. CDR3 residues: CASTWEIQANYGYTF. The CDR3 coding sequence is TGTGCCAGCACATGGGAGATCCAGGCTAACTATGGCTACACCTTC.

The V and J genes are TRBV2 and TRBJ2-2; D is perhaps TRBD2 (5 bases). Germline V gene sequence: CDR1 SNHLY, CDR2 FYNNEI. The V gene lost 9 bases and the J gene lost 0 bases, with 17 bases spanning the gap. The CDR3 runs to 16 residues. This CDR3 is CASRPARASNTGELFF. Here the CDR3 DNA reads TGTGCCAGTCGGCCCGCGAGGGCTTCGAACACCGGGGAGCTGTTTTTT. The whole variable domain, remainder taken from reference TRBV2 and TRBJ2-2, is EPEVTQTPSHQVTQMGQEVILRCVPISNHLYFYWYRQILGQKVEFLVSFYNNEISEKSEIFDDQFSVERPDGSNFTLKIRSTKLEDSAMYFCASRPARASNTGELFFGEGSRLTVL.

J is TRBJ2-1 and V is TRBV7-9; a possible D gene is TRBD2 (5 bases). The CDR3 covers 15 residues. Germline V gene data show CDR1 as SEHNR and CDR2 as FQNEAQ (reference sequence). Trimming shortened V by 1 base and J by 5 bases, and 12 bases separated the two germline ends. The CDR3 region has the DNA TGTGCCAGCAGCTTAGGTAGGGCTAGCCACAATGAGCAGTTCTTC. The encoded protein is CASSLGRASHNEQFF.

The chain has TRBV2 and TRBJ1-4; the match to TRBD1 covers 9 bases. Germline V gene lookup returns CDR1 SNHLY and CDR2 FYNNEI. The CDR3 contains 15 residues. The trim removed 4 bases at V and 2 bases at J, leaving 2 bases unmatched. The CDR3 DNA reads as TGTGCCAGCAGTGTACAGGGGGCCACTAATGAAAAACTGTTTTTT. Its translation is CASSVQGATNEKLFF.

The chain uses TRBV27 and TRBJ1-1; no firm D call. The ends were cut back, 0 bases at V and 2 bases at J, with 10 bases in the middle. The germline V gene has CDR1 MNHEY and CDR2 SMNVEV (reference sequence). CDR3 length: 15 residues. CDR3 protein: CASSLSPGRNTEAFF. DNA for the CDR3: TGTGCCAGCAGTTTATCCCCGGGGAGAAACACTGAAGCTTTCTTT.

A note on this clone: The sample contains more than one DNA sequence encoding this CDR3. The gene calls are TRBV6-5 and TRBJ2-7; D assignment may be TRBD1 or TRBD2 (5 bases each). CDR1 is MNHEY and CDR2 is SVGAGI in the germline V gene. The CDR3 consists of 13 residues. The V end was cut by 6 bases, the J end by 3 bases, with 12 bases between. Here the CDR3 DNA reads TGTGCCAGCAGCTACGGGACCGGCTACGAGCAGTACTTC. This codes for CASSYGTGYEQYF.

In DNA, the CDR3 is TGTGCCAGCAGTTTTAAGAACACTGAAGCTTTCTTT. Protein sequence: CASSFKNTEAFF. The chain uses TRBV28 and TRBJ1-1; D uncertain. Trimming left V 3 bases short and J 1 base short, with 3 bases between. The CDR3 loop spans 12 amino acids. Germline CDR1 MDHEN, CDR2 SYDVKM.

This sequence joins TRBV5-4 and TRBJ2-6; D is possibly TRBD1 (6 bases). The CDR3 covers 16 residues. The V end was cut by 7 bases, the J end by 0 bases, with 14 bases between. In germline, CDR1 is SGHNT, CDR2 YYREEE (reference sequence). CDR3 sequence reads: CASRRTVSSGANVLTF. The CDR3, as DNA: TGTGCCAGCCGACGGACAGTCAGCTCTGGGGCCAACGTCCTGACTTTC.

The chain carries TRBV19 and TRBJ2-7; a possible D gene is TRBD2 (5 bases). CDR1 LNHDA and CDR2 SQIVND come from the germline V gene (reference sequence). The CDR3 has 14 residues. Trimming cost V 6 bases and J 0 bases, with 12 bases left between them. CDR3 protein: CASSPLASSYEQYF. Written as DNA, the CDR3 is TGTGCCAGTAGCCCCCTAGCAAGCTCCTACGAGCAGTACTTC.

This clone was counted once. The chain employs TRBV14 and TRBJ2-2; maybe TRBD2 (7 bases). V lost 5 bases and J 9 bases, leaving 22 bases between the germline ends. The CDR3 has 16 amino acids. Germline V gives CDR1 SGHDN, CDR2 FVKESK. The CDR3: CASSFRGSGGFRELFF. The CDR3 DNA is TGTGCCAGCAGCTTCCGAGGATCGGGGGGCTTTCGGGAGCTGTTTTTT.

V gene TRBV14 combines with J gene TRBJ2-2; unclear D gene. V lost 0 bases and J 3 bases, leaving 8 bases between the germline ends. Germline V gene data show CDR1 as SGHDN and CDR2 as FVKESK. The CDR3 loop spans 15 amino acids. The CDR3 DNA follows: TGTGCCAGCAGCCAAGAACTTACCTACACCGGGGAGCTGTTTTTT. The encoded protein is CASSQELTYTGELFF.

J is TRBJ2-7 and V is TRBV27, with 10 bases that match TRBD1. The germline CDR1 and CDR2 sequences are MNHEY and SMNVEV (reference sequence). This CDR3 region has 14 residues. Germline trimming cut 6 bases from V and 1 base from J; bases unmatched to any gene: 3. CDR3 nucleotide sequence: TGTGCCAGCAGCTGGACAGGGGGTTCCTACGAGCAGTACTTC. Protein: CASSWTGGSYEQYF.

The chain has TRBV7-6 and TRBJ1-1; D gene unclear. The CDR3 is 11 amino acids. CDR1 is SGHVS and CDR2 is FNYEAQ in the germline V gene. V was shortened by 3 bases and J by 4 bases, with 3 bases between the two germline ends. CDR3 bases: TGTGCCAGCAGCTTGAGCACTGAAGCTTTCTTT. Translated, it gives CASSLSTEAFF. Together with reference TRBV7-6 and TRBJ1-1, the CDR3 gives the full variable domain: GAGVSQSPRYKVTKRGQDVALRCDPISGHVSLYWYRQALGQGPEFLTYFNYEAQQDKSGLPNDRFSAERPEGSISTLTIQRTEQRDSAMYRCASSLSTEAFFGQGTRLTVV.

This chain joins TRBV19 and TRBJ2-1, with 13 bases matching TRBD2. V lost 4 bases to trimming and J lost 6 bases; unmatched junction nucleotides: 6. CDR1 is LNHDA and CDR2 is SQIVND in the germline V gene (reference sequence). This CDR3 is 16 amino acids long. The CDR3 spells CASSRPGTSGTNEQFF. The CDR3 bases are TGTGCCAGTAGTAGACCCGGGACTAGCGGGACCAATGAGCAGTTCTTC.

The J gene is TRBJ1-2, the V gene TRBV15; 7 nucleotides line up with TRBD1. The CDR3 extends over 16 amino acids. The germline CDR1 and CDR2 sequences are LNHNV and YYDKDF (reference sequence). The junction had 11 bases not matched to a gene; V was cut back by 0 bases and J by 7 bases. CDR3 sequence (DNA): TGTGCCACCAGCAGAGATCGGGTCTCGACAGGGTCTGGCTACACCTTC. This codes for CATSRDRVSTGSGYTF.

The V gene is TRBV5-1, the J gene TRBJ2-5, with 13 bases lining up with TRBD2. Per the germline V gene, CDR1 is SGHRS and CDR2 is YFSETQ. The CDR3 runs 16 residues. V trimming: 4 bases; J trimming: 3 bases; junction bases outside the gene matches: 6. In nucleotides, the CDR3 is TGCGCCAGCAGCCCGACTAGCGGGAGGCAAGAAGAGACCCAGTACTTC. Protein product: CASSPTSGRQEETQYF.

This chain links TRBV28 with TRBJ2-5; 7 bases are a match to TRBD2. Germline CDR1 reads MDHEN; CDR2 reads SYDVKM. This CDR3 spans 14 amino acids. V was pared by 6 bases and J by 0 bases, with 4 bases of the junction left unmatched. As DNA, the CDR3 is TGTGCCAGCAGAGGGAGCGGGAACCAAGAGACCCAGTACTTC. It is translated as CASRGSGNQETQYF.

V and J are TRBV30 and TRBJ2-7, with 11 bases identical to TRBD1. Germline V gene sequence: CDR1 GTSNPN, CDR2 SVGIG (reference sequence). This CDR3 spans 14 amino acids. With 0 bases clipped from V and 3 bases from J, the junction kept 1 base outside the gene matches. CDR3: CAWSVGTGGYEQYF. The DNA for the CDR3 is TGTGCCTGGAGTGTAGGGACAGGGGGCTACGAGCAGTACTTC.

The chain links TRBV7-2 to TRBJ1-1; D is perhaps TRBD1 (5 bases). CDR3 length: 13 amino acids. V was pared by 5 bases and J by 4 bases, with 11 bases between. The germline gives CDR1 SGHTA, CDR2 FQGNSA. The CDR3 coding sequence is TGTGCCAGCAGCCTTCTAACAGGCACTGAAGCTTTCTTT. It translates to CASSLLTGTEAFF.

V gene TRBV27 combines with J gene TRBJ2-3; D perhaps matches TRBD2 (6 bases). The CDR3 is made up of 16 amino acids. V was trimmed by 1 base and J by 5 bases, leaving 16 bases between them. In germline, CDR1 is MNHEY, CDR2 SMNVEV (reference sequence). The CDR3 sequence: CASSLFALAGEDTQYF. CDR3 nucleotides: TGTGCCAGCAGTTTATTTGCACTAGCTGGGGAAGATACGCAGTATTTT.

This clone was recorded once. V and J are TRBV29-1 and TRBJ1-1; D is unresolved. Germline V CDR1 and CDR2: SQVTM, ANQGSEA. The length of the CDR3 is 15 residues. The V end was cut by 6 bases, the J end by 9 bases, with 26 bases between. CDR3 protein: CSVVVDLADRPKAFF. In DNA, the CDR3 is TGCAGCGTGGTTGTGGACCTCGCTGACCGCCCCAAAGCTTTCTTT.

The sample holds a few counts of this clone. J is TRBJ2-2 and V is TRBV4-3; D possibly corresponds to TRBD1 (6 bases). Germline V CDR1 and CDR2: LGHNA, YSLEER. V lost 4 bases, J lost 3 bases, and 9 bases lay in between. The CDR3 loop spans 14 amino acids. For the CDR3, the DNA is TGCGCCAGCAGCCCAGGACAGCACACCGGGGAGCTGTTTTTT. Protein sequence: CASSPGQHTGELFF.

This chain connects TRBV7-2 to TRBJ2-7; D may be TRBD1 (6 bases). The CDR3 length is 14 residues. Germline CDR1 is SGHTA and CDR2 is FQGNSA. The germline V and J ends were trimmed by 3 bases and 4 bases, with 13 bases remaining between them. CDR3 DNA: TGTGCCAGCAGCTTCCAGACAGGCCCATACGAGCAGTACTTC. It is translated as CASSFQTGPYEQYF.

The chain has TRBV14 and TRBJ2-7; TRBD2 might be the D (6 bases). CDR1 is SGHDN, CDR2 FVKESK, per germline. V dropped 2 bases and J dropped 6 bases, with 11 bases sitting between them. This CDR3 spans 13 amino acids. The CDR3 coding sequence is TGTGCCAGCAGCCAACCGGAGGGACTCGAGCAGTACTTC. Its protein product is CASSQPEGLEQYF. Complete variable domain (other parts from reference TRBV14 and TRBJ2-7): EAGVTQFPSHSVIEKGQTVTLRCDPISGHDNLYWYRRVMGKEIKFLLHFVKESKQDESGMPNNRFLAERTGGTYSTLKVQPAELEDSGVYFCASSQPEGLEQYFGPGTRLTVT.

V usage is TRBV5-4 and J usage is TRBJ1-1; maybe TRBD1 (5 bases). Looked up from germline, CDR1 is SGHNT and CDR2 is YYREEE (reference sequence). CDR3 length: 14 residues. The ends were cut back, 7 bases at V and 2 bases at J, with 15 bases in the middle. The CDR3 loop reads CASSPRQGNTEAFF. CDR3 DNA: TGTGCCAGCTCTCCTAGGCAGGGAAACACTGAAGCTTTCTTT.

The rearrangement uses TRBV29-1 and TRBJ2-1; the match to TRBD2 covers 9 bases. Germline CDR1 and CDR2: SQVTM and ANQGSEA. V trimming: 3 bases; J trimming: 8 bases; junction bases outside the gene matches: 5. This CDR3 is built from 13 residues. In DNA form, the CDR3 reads TGCAGCGTTGAGCGGCGGGAGGGGGATGAGCAGTTCTTC. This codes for CSVERREGDEQFF.

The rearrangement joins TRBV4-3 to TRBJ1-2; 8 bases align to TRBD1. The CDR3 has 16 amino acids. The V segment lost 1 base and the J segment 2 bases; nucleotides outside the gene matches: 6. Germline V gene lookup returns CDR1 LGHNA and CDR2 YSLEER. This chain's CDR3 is CASSQGITGGNYGYTF. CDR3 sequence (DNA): TGCGCCAGCAGCCAAGGTATAACAGGGGGAAACTATGGCTACACCTTC.

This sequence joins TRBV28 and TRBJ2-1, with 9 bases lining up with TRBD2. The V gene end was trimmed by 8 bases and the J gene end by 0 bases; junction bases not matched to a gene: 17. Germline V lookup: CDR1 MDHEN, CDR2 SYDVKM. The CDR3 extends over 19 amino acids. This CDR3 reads CASGPLSGSLRSSYNEQFF. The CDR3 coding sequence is TGTGCCAGCGGTCCGCTTAGCGGGAGTTTGCGGAGCTCCTACAATGAGCAGTTCTTC.